This TCR beta chain derives from a study of monozygotic twins with cystic fibrosis (TCRdb year 2021). In the study overall: Around 3 micrograms of fragmented DNA went through around 16 PCR cycles to produce barcoded libraries. Made up mostly of children and adolescents, the cohort included ten female and six male twin pairs ranging in age from about 2.0 to 36.4 years, with a median of about 8.6 years. TCR beta repertoires were compared within and between 16 monozygotic twin pairs with cystic fibrosis so that genetic influence on V and J gene usage could be assessed. Twins were ranked among 850 to 1,100 cohort participants for weight-for-height and FEVPerc (FEV1 disease centile) on the day of blood sampling. Data for three of the twin pairs had been reported earlier in a different context. Beyond this particular receptor, the publication reports: No association turned up between shared CDR3 numbers and age, concordance or disease severity, and the cohort was small. The greatest similarity to the co-twin was observed for V gene usage in 13 of 16 pairs and for J usage in 8 of 16 pairs, which suggested genetic constraints. Nucleotide-identical clonotype sharing was significantly higher within monozygotic CF twin pairs than between unrelated CF individuals (P = 0.000026, Mann-Whitney). Simpson clonality tended to be low (median roughly 0.0098), which suggests a naive-dominated repertoire, although clonality was higher in the most severely affected patients.

A single count supports this clone. The antigen this receptor binds is unknown. Qualities for individual bases were not recorded, and no much larger clone is one base off. The twin pairs came from the European Cystic Fibrosis Twin and Sibling Study Cohort, which recruited patients from over 150 CF clinics across 14 European countries. Zygosity and CFTR genotype were verified in-house, and zygosity was tested by multiplex PCR of nine short tandem repeat loci. Each twin gave a peripheral blood sample, and clinical parameters were documented on that same day of blood sampling. Phenol/chloroform extraction was used to isolate genomic DNA from peripheral blood cells, and the DNA was then kept in TE buffer at 4 degrees C. Following the manufacturer's instructions, the researchers used the immunoSEQ immune profiling system to amplify TCR beta CDR3 regions via multiplex PCR. An Illumina NextSeq system was used for sequencing. The original pipeline was this. Sequence data were processed on the immunoSEQ Analyzer platform, and clonality was computed as the square root of Simpson's index of productive rearrangements. V and J usage similarity was measured by Jensen-Shannon distance, and CDR3 generation probabilities were computed with OLGA. Shared CDR3 sequences were searched against the immuneACCESS database (August 2020) and VDJdb (December 2020). TCRdb mirrors the immuneACCESS table, restricted to in-frame sequences. Some clones are absent from its copies; in checked studies, under half trace to an unresolved V gene, and the reason for the others is unknown. For V, J and clone size, that table is used; D and trimming come from the DNA. This sample is represented by about 14,000 clones; nearly 99% of them were singletons. Clones ranked in the top ten supply 0.41% of the sample.

The receptor was derived from a girl aged 2-10 years with cystic fibrosis. The sequenced sample was blood.

Here is the DNA: TGTGCCACCAAACAGGGAATTGAAGCGGGAGCCCCTCAGTATTTT. The resulting protein is CATKQGIEAGAPQYF. The chain joins TRBV10-3 to TRBJ2-3, with 8 bases aligning to TRBD2. In the germline V gene, CDR1 corresponds to ENHRY and CDR2 to SYGVKD. V trim: 10 bases; J trim: 12 bases; unmatched bases: 21. Including cysteine and phenylalanine, the CDR3 has 15 amino acids. The retained sequence is limited to the CDR3, 45 bases, with the frame set at the first base.